Here is one T cell receptor beta chain with its context. Its cognate antigen has yet to be identified. Per-nucleotide qualities are absent, and no much larger clonotype sits a single base away. These data originate in a study of blood T cell repertoires in COVID-19 (dated by TCRdb to about 2020). Turning to the overall study: The collaborator samples originated in the United States, Italy and Spain and spanned the acute and convalescent phases of COVID-19. Nearly every sample came with metadata listing a de-identified subject ID, COVID-19 status, age in years and sex. Samples were obtained from the ongoing ImmuneRACE study (first 160 participants) and from 1,200 or so subjects provided by 6 global collaborators. The repertoires were made available in a free public database intended to serve as a resource for research on the immune response to SARS-CoV-2. HLA class I and class II types, where available, came from metadata supplied by the sample provider rather than from assay-based typing. The dataset comprised deeply sampled blood TCRbeta repertoires from subjects exposed to, actively infected with, or recovered from COVID-19. The prospective study material was composed of cDNA or gDNA derived from T cells, B-cell-depleted T cells, or PBMCs.

On the study overall, not on this receptor specifically: The quantity of clinical and demographic metadata differed by source and by participant and was supplied without curation.

The immunoSEQ Assay, a bias-controlled multiplex PCR, was used to amplify TCRbeta CDR3 regions from genomic DNA. Turning to the authors' computational methods: Nucleated cell counts per sample were estimated from amplification of reference gene primers within the assay. To quantify the absolute abundance of each unique TCRbeta CDR3 rearrangement, sequence reads were collapsed and filtered. For each sample, productive Simpson clonality was calculated by taking the square root of Simpson's diversity index across productive rearrangements. The immuneACCESS repertoire file appears here via TCRdb, limited to in-frame rearrangements. These files lack a portion of the clones; in checked studies, under half of the deficit traces to unresolved V genes, and the cause of the others is not known. V, J and clone size reflect that table, while D and trimming were determined from the DNA. In all, the sample holds about 70,000 clones, and 86% of those were seen once. Roughly an eighth of the sample is taken by the ten largest.

The collaborating institutions used their own protocols to collect whole blood in K2EDTA tubes. For TCRbeta analysis, collaborator samples were shipped as frozen whole blood, as isolated PBMCs, or as DNA extracted from either sample type. Here V drops 4 bases and J drops 5 bases, and the junction holds 11 bases not matched to any gene. Looking up the germline V gene yields CDR1 SGDLS and CDR2 YYNGEE. Including cysteine and phenylalanine, the CDR3 has 16 amino acids. The retained sequence is limited to the CDR3, 48 bases, with the frame set at the first base. Sequencing used peripheral blood. The receptor was derived from a human donor in a cohort sampled during active COVID-19. This chain is built from TRBV9 and TRBJ2-5; 10 central nucleotides agree with TRBD2. The CDR3: CASSPQGTSVGETQYF. The bases read TGTGCCAGCAGCCCCCAGGGGACTAGCGTGGGGGAGACCCAGTACTTC.